The rows below give T cell receptor beta chains drawn from one sample of a study of cytomegalovirus exposure and HLA in healthy donors. Assay: immunoSEQ multiplex PCR; the TCRdb copy retains only in-frame clones and omits some. This sample has 150,000 to 200,000 clones, with around 80% found just once. The sample consisted of PBMCs. Receptors were obtained from a woman aged 45-65 years in good health and CMV-seropositive. Each CDR3 is given with its conserved first and last residue. The D gene is left open where the match is weak. Size is omitted from some rows. Given values are once, few, many or a class for expanded clones.

V gene,J gene,clone size,D gene,CDR3 protein,CDR3 DNA
TRBV7-6,TRBJ2-7,NA,TRBD2,CASSVYSGGDSYEQYF,TGTGCCAGCAGCGTGTATAGCGGGGGCGACTCCTACGAGCAGTACTTC
TRBV6-6,TRBJ1-2,NA,NA,CASSYAGRDYGYTF,TGTGCCAGCAGTTACGCGGGACGGGACTATGGCTACACCTTC
TRBV14,TRBJ1-2,NA,NA,CASSQQGSYGYTF,TGTGCCAGCAGCCAACAGGGCAGCTATGGCTACACCTTC
TRBV19,TRBJ2-3,few,NA,CASSMDSSTDTQYF,TGTGCCAGTAGTATGGACAGTAGCACAGATACGCAGTATTTT
TRBV30,TRBJ1-2,NA,TRBD1,CAWRRGLGYTF,TGTGCCTGGAGGAGGGGGCTTGGCTACACCTTC
TRBV15,TRBJ2-7,NA,TRBD2,CATSRELAGGSYEQYF,TGTGCCACCAGCAGGGAACTAGCGGGGGGTTCCTACGAGCAGTACTTC
TRBV13,TRBJ2-1,NA,TRBD2,CASSSRGAGGPGNEQFF,TGTGCCAGCAGCTCGAGAGGGGCGGGGGGGCCTGGGAATGAGCAGTTCTTC
TRBV2,TRBJ1-2,NA,NA,CASSLQGRSGYTF,TGTGCCAGCAGTCTACAGGGTCGCTCCGGCTACACCTTC
TRBV30,TRBJ1-2,few,NA,CAWSAIRTSDGYTF,TGTGCCTGGAGTGCCATTCGAACCAGCGATGGCTACACCTTC
TRBV4-1,TRBJ2-5,few,TRBD2,CASSQVWTSGGAGEETQYF,TGCGCCAGCAGCCAAGTTTGGACTAGCGGGGGGGCGGGGGAGGAGACCCAGTACTTC
TRBV19,TRBJ2-2,NA,NA,CASSRGVGELFF,TGTGCCAGTAGTCGGGGTGTCGGGGAGCTGTTTTTT
TRBV11-2,TRBJ2-3,NA,TRBD2,CASSLAALAGTDTQYF,TGTGCCAGCAGCTTAGCCGCCCTAGCGGGCACAGATACGCAGTATTTT
TRBV5-1,TRBJ1-3,NA,NA,CASSLVTGYIQNTIYF,TGCGCCAGCAGCTTGGTGACGGGGTACATCCAAAACACCATATATTTT
TRBV30,TRBJ1-4,NA,NA,CAWSRLGNEKLFF,TGTGCCTGGAGTCGGCTCGGGAATGAAAAACTGTTTTTT
TRBV7-2,TRBJ1-1,NA,NA,CASSLDRGNTEAFF,TGTGCCAGCAGCTTAGATCGGGGGAACACTGAAGCTTTCTTT
TRBV7-6,TRBJ1-2,NA,NA,CASSLESGPPGSLYGYTF,TGTGCCAGCAGCTTAGAATCCGGGCCTCCGGGGTCCCTCTATGGCTACACCTTC
TRBV10-3,TRBJ1-1,few,TRBD1,CAISPKTGTNTEAFF,TGTGCCATCAGTCCCAAGACAGGGACGAACACTGAAGCTTTCTTT
TRBV11-2,TRBJ2-2,NA,NA,CASKREMGSTGELFF,TGTGCCAGCAAGAGGGAAATGGGGAGCACCGGGGAGCTGTTTTTT
TRBV10-1,TRBJ1-1,NA,NA,CASLRGPGEAFF,TGCGCCAGCTTGAGAGGACCGGGGGAAGCTTTCTTT
TRBV7-9,TRBJ2-1,NA,TRBD2,CASSESGGGYNEQFF,TGTGCCAGCAGCGAGAGCGGGGGAGGATACAATGAGCAGTTCTTC
TRBV6-1,TRBJ1-1,NA,NA,CASSETVENTEAFF,TGTGCCAGCAGTGAAACGGTAGAGAACACTGAAGCTTTCTTT
TRBV21-1,TRBJ2-3,NA,NA,CASSKSQGASTDTQYF,TGTGCCAGCAGCAAGTCCCAGGGGGCATCCACAGATACGCAGTATTTT
TRBV18,TRBJ2-7,NA,NA,CASSAQKEQYF,TGTGCCAGCTCAGCTCAGAAGGAGCAGTACTTC
TRBV5-6,TRBJ1-2,NA,TRBD1,CASSLTGGIRDYGYTF,TGTGCCAGCAGCTTAACAGGGGGCATTCGGGACTATGGCTACACCTTC